This entry lists 4 T cell receptor beta chains sequenced from one sample in a study of tumor-infiltrating lymphocytes in primary liver carcinoma. Co-extracted RNA and DNA came from about 19-30 mg of unsorted bulk tissue. TCR beta cDNA was reverse-transcribed from 450 to 500 ng of total RNA. The reaction used a constant-region primer and ProtoScript II reverse transcriptase. Libraries for TCR beta were built through three nested multiplex PCR rounds, which together made up a slightly modified ARM-PCR procedure. In the first two PCR rounds, TRBV1-TRBV30 forward primers were paired with a C-beta reverse primer, and each round lasted roughly 10 cycles. From the multiplex PCR reads, TCRdb called clonotypes with MiXCR, one entry per CDR3 protein. The table lists approximately 73,000 distinct CDR3 sequences, 71% of them singletons, with roughly 15% in the top ten. Sequenced input: liver tumor tissue from sampling region 4. Specified subset: tumor region T4, right-lateral pole. The receptors here all came from a woman in her sixties or seventies with primary liver carcinoma and hepatitis B virus infection.

Comment on this clonotype: It may be a read error: a sequence one base away is much more abundant. The rearrangement uses TRBV5-1 and TRBJ2-5; TRBD2 agrees at 11 bases. Looked up from germline, CDR1 is SGHRS and CDR2 is YFSETQ. This CDR3 has 16 residues. Trimming at V came to 4 bases and at J to 5 bases, leaving 10 bases not matched to a gene. CDR3 sequence: CASSMGTSGPTETQYF. CDR3 DNA: TGCGCCAGCAGCATGGGGACTAGCGGACCGACCGAGACCCAGTACTTC.

Of note for this clonotype: It is likely a read error, because the conserved phenylalanine at the end of the CDR3 is missing. This chain joins TRBV7-9 and TRBJ1-1; D ambiguous. The CDR3 totals 12 residues. Germline CDR1 and CDR2: SEHNR and FQNEAQ (reference sequence). For the CDR3, the DNA is TGTGCCAGCAGCTTAATGAACATTGAAGCTTTCATT. It yields the protein CASSLMNIEAFI.

The table lists this clonotype with a count of one. The germline gene is not matched at one end of the junction; a read error may be the cause. The V call is TRBV11-2, the J call TRBJ1-2, with unresolved D. Germline V lookup: CDR1 SGHAT, CDR2 FQNNGV. The CDR3 runs 15 residues. The CDR3 DNA follows: TGTGCCAGCAGCTTGGGTCCGGGAGCAATCTATGACTACACCTTC. This translates into CASSLGPGAIYDYTF.

Regarding this clonotype: Since a much larger clone is just one base distant, this may be a read error. The genes are TRBV7-8 and TRBJ2-3; 16 nucleotides match TRBD2. CDR1 and CDR2 from the germline V gene are SGHVS and FQNEAQ. V was clipped by 5 bases and J by 4 bases; unmatched bases: 15. CDR3 length: 20 amino acids. The CDR3 DNA follows: TGTGCCAGCAGCATCAAAAGATTACCGGGACTAGCGGGAGGGGCAGATACGCAGTATTTT. Amino acids: CASSIKRLPGLAGGADTQYF.